These T cell receptor beta chains were read from a single sample in a study of Ad26.COV2.S vaccination and SARS-CoV-2 variants. Produced via immunoSEQ multiplex PCR; TCRdb's table is partial and in-frame only. The sample contains 410,000 or so clones, approximately 90% of which appear only once. This sample comprised peripheral blood, obtained in a trial of Ad26.COV2.S vaccine versus placebo. The source of these receptors is a person between 18 and 60 years old who received the Ad26.COV2.S COVID-19 vaccine or a placebo. Both conserved end residues are part of each CDR3. The order of the fields is clone size, J gene, V gene, D gene, CDR3 protein, CDR3 DNA. The D gene is left open where the match is weak. For some rows the clone size is stated as once, few or many, or as a class when expanded; others skip it.

size: once
J: TRBJ2-1
V: TRBV20-1
D: NA
CDR3: CNSLWGEQFF
DNA: TGCAACTCTCTCTGGGGTGAGCAGTTCTTC

size: NA
J: TRBJ2-1
V: TRBV6-2/TRBV6-3
D: NA
CDR3: CASSYMGFPYNEQFF
DNA: TGTGCCAGCAGTTACATGGGATTCCCTTACAATGAGCAGTTCTTC

size: NA
J: TRBJ1-1
V: TRBV5-1
D: NA
CDR3: CASSLAVRNTEAFF
DNA: TGCGCCAGCAGCTTGGCCGTCCGGAACACTGAAGCTTTCTTT

size: once
J: TRBJ2-5
V: TRBV5-1
D: TRBD2
CDR3: CASTPGGLETQYF
DNA: TGCGCCAGCACCCCGGGGGGGCTTGAGACCCAGTACTTC

size: NA
J: TRBJ1-6
V: TRBV6-5
D: TRBD1
CDR3: CASSKTGTDNSPLHF
DNA: TGTGCCAGCAGTAAAACCGGGACAGATAATTCACCCCTCCACTTT

size: NA
J: TRBJ1-6
V: TRBV4-3
D: NA
CDR3: CASSQAPLQGEYNSPLHF
DNA: TGCGCCAGCAGCCAAGCCCCCCTCCAAGGGGAATATAATTCACCCCTCCACTTT

size: NA
J: TRBJ2-6
V: TRBV7-9
D: NA
CDR3: CASSLNHKPSGANVLTF
DNA: TGTGCCAGCAGCTTAAATCACAAACCCTCTGGGGCCAACGTCCTGACTTTC

size: NA
J: TRBJ2-7
V: TRBV6-5
D: NA
CDR3: CASSPHTGKYEQYF
DNA: TGTGCCAGCAGTCCACACACCGGGAAATACGAGCAGTACTTC

size: NA
J: TRBJ2-4
V: TRBV2
D: NA
CDR3: CASSARSNIQYF
DNA: TGTGCCAGCAGTGCTAGGTCGAACATTCAGTACTTC

size: NA
J: TRBJ1-5
V: TRBV27
D: NA
CDR3: CASSLKYPGPYQPQHF
DNA: TGTGCCAGCAGTTTGAAATATCCGGGACCCTATCAGCCCCAGCATTTT

size: NA
J: TRBJ1-1
V: TRBV10-1
D: NA
CDR3: CASSRTDVNTEAFF
DNA: TGCGCCAGCAGCCGGACAGACGTTAACACTGAAGCTTTCTTT